This TCR beta chain is drawn from a study of blood T cell repertoires in COVID-19. At the level of the study: From the United States, Italy and Spain came samples of acute and convalescent COVID-19. Sources were T cells, B-cell-depleted T cells, or PBMCs; the material itself was cDNA or gDNA.

Authors' processing steps: Amplified reference gene primers provided the basis for estimating nucleated cell counts. Sequenced by immunoSEQ multiplex PCR; TCRdb stores in-frame clones only, minus some. V, J and clone size were drawn from that table, and D and trimming were deduced from the DNA. This table holds 85,000 to 95,000 clones, about two thirds found once. V was pared by 4 bases and J by 5 bases, with 6 bases of the junction left unmatched. Germline lookup yields CDR1 LGHDT and CDR2 YNNKEL (reference sequence). This CDR3 comprises 15 residues. Material: peripheral blood. This TCR came from a woman aged 80 or over with acute or convalescent COVID-19. The chain employs TRBV3-1 (or the pseudogene TRBV3-2) and TRBJ1-1, with TRBD1 identical over 11 bases. CDR3 sequence (DNA): TGTGCCAGCAGCCCGACCGGGACAGGGGGTACTGAAGCTTTCTTT. This gives the protein CASSPTGTGGTEAFF.